These 24 T cell receptor beta chains originate from one sample sequenced in a study of shared clonotypes between healthy human individuals (dated by TCRdb to about 2020). The protocol used for the library was the immunoSEQ multiplex PCR assay. In its TCRdb copy, this immuneACCESS table keeps in-frame sequences only and misses some clones. Where compared with another copy, unresolved V genes explain less than half of these, and the others have no known cause. Within this sample are under 2,500,000 clones, with approximately 96% of them counted one time only. The ten largest account for around 0.13% of the sample. Material for sequencing was naive CD4+ T cells sorted from blood. Read against the paper, the sample's cell subset or site label means: CD45RA+ positively selected. The receptors shown here come from a man aged 18-30 years in good health.

The V call is TRBV30, the J call TRBJ2-1, with 8 bases aligning to TRBD2. V gave up 5 bases and J gave up 5 bases; unmatched junction bases: 11. The CDR3 loop spans 15 amino acids. Germline values: CDR1 GTSNPN, CDR2 SVGIG (reference sequence). The CDR3 reads CAWDPFSGTNNEQFF. CDR3 nucleotides: TGTGCCTGGGACCCTTTTAGCGGGACAAACAATGAGCAGTTCTTC.

The chain employs TRBV29-1 and TRBJ2-7, with 7 bases fitting TRBD1. The CDR3 is 12 amino acids. The germline CDR1 and CDR2 sequences are SQVTM and ANQGSEA. V trimming: 8 bases; J trimming: 3 bases; junction bases outside the gene matches: 7. Here the CDR3 DNA reads TGCAGCCCTGTGGCAGGGGGCTACGAGCAGTACTTC. Its translation is CSPVAGGYEQYF.

The V call is TRBV19, the J call TRBJ1-1; D may be TRBD1 (5 bases). Germline CDR1 LNHDA, CDR2 SQIVND (reference sequence). Trimming removed 3 bases from V and 11 bases from J, with 25 bases in between. CDR3 length equals 16 residues. The CDR3 sequence: CASSILSGQGRVEAFF. The CDR3, as DNA: TGTGCCAGTAGTATTCTATCGGGCCAGGGTCGAGTTGAGGCTTTCTTT.

V gene TRBV19 combines with J gene TRBJ2-6; the D gene is possibly TRBD1 (5 bases). The V and J ends lost 11 bases and 2 bases respectively, with 16 bases between them. The CDR3 has 15 amino acids. CDR1 is LNHDA and CDR2 is SQIVND in the germline V gene (reference sequence). The DNA of the CDR3 is TGTGCCTCCGGTTCACCAGGGACTGGGGCCAACGTCCTGACTTTC. Translated: CASGSPGTGANVLTF.

CDR3 sequence: CASSEGPGSLNTEAFF. CDR3 sequence (DNA): TGTGCCAGCAGTGAAGGGCCCGGTTCTTTGAACACTGAAGCTTTCTTT. The genes are TRBV2 and TRBJ1-1; D is uncertain. Trimming removed 1 base at V and 0 bases at J, with 12 bases between. The CDR3 length is 16 residues. Germline values: CDR1 SNHLY, CDR2 FYNNEI. The whole variable domain, remainder taken from reference TRBV2 and TRBJ1-1, is EPEVTQTPSHQVTQMGQEVILRCVPISNHLYFYWYRQILGQKVEFLVSFYNNEISEKSEIFDDQFSVERPDGSNFTLKIRSTKLEDSAMYFCASSEGPGSLNTEAFFGQGTRLTVV.

The chain carries TRBV5-1 and TRBJ2-7; D is possibly TRBD1 (5 bases). The CDR3 consists of 11 residues. Germline CDR1 reads SGHRS; CDR2 reads YFSETQ. Trimming removed 4 bases from V and 7 bases from J, with 9 bases in between. The CDR3 region has the DNA TGCGCCAGCAGCGACACAGGAGAGCAGTACTTC. Its translation is CASSDTGEQYF.

The rearrangement links TRBV28 to TRBJ1-5, with unresolved D. Germline lookup yields CDR1 MDHEN and CDR2 SYDVKM. This CDR3 is built from 15 residues. Trimming cost V 6 bases and J 0 bases, with 12 bases left between them. In nucleotides, the CDR3 is TGTGCCAGCAGGGAGCAAGGCAGTAGCAATCAGCCCCAGCATTTT. This sequence encodes CASREQGSSNQPQHF.

The genes are TRBV6-5 and TRBJ2-7; D remains unclear. V dropped 5 bases and J dropped 3 bases, with 8 bases sitting between them. Germline lookup yields CDR1 MNHEY and CDR2 SVGAGI. This CDR3 comprises 12 residues. The CDR3 spells CASSDRSYEQYF. The DNA of the CDR3 is TGTGCCAGCAGTGACCGGAGCTACGAGCAGTACTTC.

This chain links TRBV4-3 with TRBJ2-6; D unresolved. CDR3 length: 16 residues. CDR1 is LGHNA and CDR2 is YSLEER in the germline V gene. Deletions cut 1 base from V and 1 base from J, with 8 bases between. CDR3 bases: TGCGCCAGCAGCCAAGGGACGAGGTCTGGGGCCAACGTCCTGACTTTC. This translates into CASSQGTRSGANVLTF.

This clone was observed a few times. J is TRBJ2-7 and V is TRBV5-1; 11 bases are a match to TRBD1. Germline V lookup: CDR1 SGHRS, CDR2 YFSETQ. Trimming removed 5 bases from V and 5 bases from J; junction bases left unmatched: 6. This CDR3 is 14 amino acids long. CDR3 region: CASRIGTGGNEQYF. In DNA, the CDR3 is TGCGCCAGCAGAATCGGGACAGGGGGAAACGAGCAGTACTTC.

This clone was observed a few times. The chain joins TRBV2 to TRBJ2-6; D assignment may be TRBD1 or TRBD2 (5 bases each). This CDR3 comprises 16 residues. CDR1 is SNHLY and CDR2 is FYNNEI in the germline V gene. V was cut by 7 bases and J by 1 base, with 14 bases left in between. CDR3 residues: CASIGAVGSGANVLTF. The CDR3 bases are TGTGCCAGCATCGGGGCAGTAGGATCTGGGGCCAACGTCCTGACTTTC.

Here the CDR3 reads CASSALVPEQFF. CDR3 DNA sequence: TGTGCCAGCAGTGCGTTGGTACCTGAGCAGTTCTTC. The rearrangement links TRBV2 to TRBJ2-1; D not resolved. V was clipped by 4 bases and J by 9 bases, with 10 bases between them. The CDR3 loop spans 12 amino acids. Looked up from germline, CDR1 is SNHLY and CDR2 is FYNNEI.

V usage is TRBV15 and J usage is TRBJ1-5; TRBD1 is a possible D gene (5 bases). CDR1 is LNHNV, CDR2 YYDKDF, per germline (reference sequence). The germline V and J ends were trimmed by 0 bases and 2 bases, with 8 bases remaining between them. This CDR3 has 15 amino acids. The CDR3: CATSRDLGGNQPQHF. In DNA form, the CDR3 reads TGTGCCACCAGCAGAGATTTAGGGGGCAATCAGCCCCAGCATTTT.

The chain carries TRBV6-6 and TRBJ1-2; TRBD1 matches at 7 bases. The germline V gene encodes CDR1 MNHNY and CDR2 SVGAGI (reference sequence). The CDR3 spans 14 residues. V lost 4 bases and J lost 4; bases outside the gene matches: 6. CDR3: CASSWDSVSYGYTF. CDR3 nucleotide sequence: TGTGCCAGCAGTTGGGACAGCGTATCCTATGGCTACACCTTC.

The chain's CDR3 is CSVVQAEAFF. The CDR3 nucleotides read TGCAGCGTTGTCCAGGCAGAAGCTTTCTTT. The chain couples TRBV29-1 to TRBJ1-1; D not certain. Germline V lookup: CDR1 SQVTM, CDR2 ANQGSEA. Trimming took off 4 bases at V and 8 bases at J, with 8 bases between the two ends. The CDR3 totals 10 residues.

This chain links TRBV9 with TRBJ2-3; no reliable D call. Trimming took 1 base from V and 2 from J, leaving 2 bases between them. The length of the CDR3 is 12 residues. Germline loops: CDR1 SGDLS, CDR2 YYNGEE. The CDR3 loop reads CASSVYTDTQYF. The CDR3 DNA sequence: TGTGCCAGCAGCGTATACACAGATACGCAGTATTTT.

The V gene is TRBV6-5, the J gene TRBJ2-7; D gene unclear. Trimming pared 5 bases from V and 4 bases from J, leaving 12 bases between. This CDR3 comprises 13 residues. Germline CDR1 is MNHEY and CDR2 is SVGAGI. The CDR3 here is CASSHKSNYEQYF. In nucleotides, the CDR3 is TGTGCCAGCAGTCATAAGTCCAATTACGAGCAGTACTTC.

The gene calls are TRBV13 and TRBJ2-7; possible D gene TRBD2, 5 bases. V was pared by 6 bases and J by 5 bases, with 17 bases between. CDR1 and CDR2 (germline): PRHDT, FYEKMQ (reference sequence). The CDR3 has 14 amino acids. This CDR3 reads CASRTSMAGNEQYF. Written as DNA, the CDR3 is TGTGCCAGCAGGACCTCCATGGCGGGCAACGAGCAGTACTTC.

The chain couples TRBV5-1 to TRBJ2-1; maybe TRBD2 (7 bases). Germline CDR1 and CDR2: SGHRS and YFSETQ. This CDR3 contains 17 residues. The V and J ends lost 0 bases and 3 bases respectively, with 16 bases between them. The CDR3: CASSLAWGGPLYNEQFF. CDR3 DNA sequence: TGCGCCAGCAGCTTGGCCTGGGGGGGCCCCCTCTACAATGAGCAGTTCTTC. Based on the CDR3 plus reference TRBV5-1 and TRBJ2-1, the full variable domain is KAGVTQTPRYLIKTRGQQVTLSCSPISGHRSVSWYQQTPGQGLQFLFEYFSETQRNKGNFPGRFSGRQFSNSRSEMNVSTLELGDSALYLCASSLAWGGPLYNEQFFGPGTRLTVL.

The J gene is TRBJ2-3, the V gene TRBV7-2; D gene unclear. This CDR3 is built from 12 residues. Germline V gene sequence: CDR1 SGHTA, CDR2 FQGNSA. V gave up 4 bases and J gave up 8 bases, with 10 bases separating them. Here the CDR3 reads CASSSPWGTQYF. In nucleotides, the CDR3 is TGTGCCAGCAGCTCCCCATGGGGTACGCAGTATTTT.

This chain joins TRBV9 and TRBJ1-2; D uncertain. CDR1 is SGDLS, CDR2 YYNGEE, per germline. CDR3 length: 17 residues. Trimming left V 3 bases short and J 0 bases short, with 18 bases between. The CDR3 DNA sequence: TGTGCCAGCAGCGGAGTACAACGATCAACTACTAACTATGGCTACACCTTC. This encodes CASSGVQRSTTNYGYTF.

The chain couples TRBV7-2 to TRBJ1-1; perhaps TRBD1 as D (6 bases). The CDR3 extends over 16 amino acids. V lost 5 bases to trimming and J lost 1 base, with 17 bases between them. Germline lookup yields CDR1 SGHTA and CDR2 FQGNSA. Here the CDR3 reads CASSAYRQAKNTEAFF. The CDR3 DNA is TGTGCCAGCAGCGCTTACCGACAGGCGAAGAACACTGAAGCTTTCTTT.

The gene calls are TRBV27 and TRBJ2-3, with 9 bases identical to TRBD2. CDR1 and CDR2 (germline): MNHEY, SMNVEV (reference sequence). The CDR3 has 16 amino acids. The ends lost 6 bases at V and 6 bases at J; junction bases unmatched: 13. In nucleotides, the CDR3 is TGTGCCAGCAGCAACAGTTGGCTAGCGGGGACGGATACGCAGTATTTT. It translates to CASSNSWLAGTDTQYF.

This chain joins TRBV30 and TRBJ2-7; the match to TRBD1 covers 7 bases. This CDR3 has 12 residues. V was pared by 5 bases and J by 2 bases, with 3 bases of the junction left unmatched. CDR1 is GTSNPN and CDR2 is SVGIG in the germline V gene (reference sequence). The CDR3 sequence is CAWDQGAYEQYF. Written as DNA, the CDR3 is TGTGCCTGGGATCAGGGGGCCTACGAGCAGTACTTC. Full variable domain (missing parts from reference TRBV30 and TRBJ2-7): SQTIHQWPATLVQPVGSPLSLECTVEGTSNPNLYWYRQAAGRGLQLLFYSVGIGQISSEVPQNLSASRPQDRQFILSSKKLLLSDSGFYLCAWDQGAYEQYFGPGTRLTVT.